This TCR beta chain is from a study of OX40 agonist ivuxolimab in advanced cancers. CDR3 length equals 16 residues. Trimming stripped 0 bases from V and 3 bases from J, with 15 bases between. Germline assignment: CDR1 SGDLS and CDR2 YYNGEE. Repertoires were generated with immunoSEQ multiplex PCR, while TCRdb's copy carries only in-frame clones and drops some. Of approximately 92,000 clones listed, around 96% were seen once; the top ten hold 2% to 2.5%. The chain joins TRBV9 to TRBJ1-1, with D hard to call. The sequencing used CD4+ or CD8+ T cells sorted from blood, collected in a trial of the OX40 agonist ivuxolimab. The TCR originated in an adult with an advanced solid tumor such as melanoma, head and neck, liver or kidney cancer. For the CDR3, the DNA is TGTGCCAGCAGCGTAGCCTTCTCGGGTCTTGACACTGAAGCTTTCTTT. This sequence encodes CASSVAFSGLDTEAFF. Drawing the rest from reference TRBV9 and TRBJ1-1, the complete variable domain is DSGVTQTPKHLITATGQRVTLRCSPRSGDLSVYWYQQSLDQGLQFLIQYYNGEERAKGNILERFSAQQFPDLHSELNLSSLELGDSALYFCASSVAFSGLDTEAFFGQGTRLTVV.